This is a list of T cell receptor beta chains from one sample in a study of cytomegalovirus exposure and HLA in healthy donors. Produced via immunoSEQ multiplex PCR; TCRdb's table is partial and in-frame only. The sample consists of around 200,000 clones, roughly 80% of them appearing once. The sample was PBMCs. The receptors were sampled from a man aged 35 to 55 in good health and CMV-seropositive. CDR3s include the opening cysteine and the closing phenylalanine or tryptophan. The D gene is left open where the match is weak. Only some rows state a clone size, as once, few, many or a class for expanded clones.

CDR3	DNA	D	size	V	J
CASSMVREGRGNQPQHF	TGTGCCAGTAGTATGGTAAGGGAAGGGCGGGGCAATCAGCCCCAGCATTTT	-	-	TRBV19	TRBJ1-5
CASSLQGDEQYF	TGTGCCAGCAGTTTGCAGGGGGACGAGCAGTACTTC	TRBD1	few	TRBV27	TRBJ2-7
CASSGDRGPRSPLHF	TGTGCCAGCAGCGGGGACAGGGGGCCTCGATCACCCCTCCACTTT	TRBD1	-	TRBV5-4	TRBJ1-6
CASKYRGNTEAFF	TGTGCCAGCAAGTACAGGGGGAACACTGAAGCTTTCTTT	TRBD1	-	TRBV6-5	TRBJ1-1
CASSLGTGISDEQYF	TGCGCCAGCAGCTTGGGGACAGGGATCTCGGACGAGCAGTACTTC	TRBD1	-	TRBV5-1	TRBJ2-7
CASSSGAARTGELFF	TGTGCCAGCAGCTCCGGTGCGGCGCGAACCGGGGAGCTGTTTTTT	-	-	TRBV7-8	TRBJ2-2
CASSLEVGAGGRTDTQYF	TGCGCCAGCAGCTTGGAGGTGGGAGCGGGGGGACGCACAGATACGCAGTATTTT	TRBD2	few	TRBV5-1	TRBJ2-3
CASSLRQGYEQYF	TGTGCCAGCAGCTTGCGGCAGGGCTACGAGCAGTACTTC	-	-	TRBV5-4	TRBJ2-7
CASSLDRRGGYTF	TGTGCCAGCAGCTTGGACAGAAGGGGTGGCTACACCTTC	-	-	TRBV5-6	TRBJ1-2
CASSSSGSPLHF	TGTGCCAGCAGCTCCTCGGGGTCACCCCTCCACTTT	-	-	TRBV5-4	TRBJ1-6
CSARTGQETQYF	TGCAGCGCTCGGACAGGGCAAGAGACCCAGTACTTC	TRBD1	once	TRBV29-1	TRBJ2-5
CASSEVGLTSYTF	TGTGCCAGCAGTGAGGTAGGCCTTACAAGCTACACCTTC	-	-	TRBV28	TRBJ1-2
CASSSGQVGSPLHF	TGTGCCAGCAGCTCCGGACAGGTTGGGTCACCCCTCCACTTT	TRBD1	-	TRBV5-6	TRBJ1-6
CASSARQGRNTEAFF	TGTGCCAGCAGCGCCAGGCAGGGAAGGAACACTGAAGCTTTCTTT	-	few	TRBV7-2	TRBJ1-1
CASSLNRAKDTQYF	TGTGCCAGCAGCTTAAACAGGGCTAAAGATACGCAGTATTTT	-	once	TRBV7-2	TRBJ2-3
CASSSTTGGSYEQYF	TGCGCCAGCAGCTCCACGACAGGGGGCAGCTACGAGCAGTACTTC	TRBD1	-	TRBV5-1	TRBJ2-7
CASSFRGSTEAFF	TGTGCCAGCAGCTTTCGGGGAAGCACTGAAGCTTTCTTT	-	-	TRBV5-4	TRBJ1-1
CASSWTSGVLTGELFF	TGCGCCAGCAGTTGGACTAGCGGGGTCCTCACCGGGGAGCTGTTTTTT	TRBD2	-	TRBV5-1	TRBJ2-2
CASSMITGILPRSPLHF	TGTGCCAGCAGTATGATTACAGGGATCCTGCCGAGATCACCCCTCCACTTT	-	-	TRBV27	TRBJ1-6
CASSLGGRGRPQYF	TGTGCCAGCAGTTTGGGGGGGCGCGGACGGCCCCAGTACTTC	-	few	TRBV27	TRBJ2-5
CASSLVVSGGSSTDTQYF	TGTGCCAGCAGCTTAGTGGTTAGCGGGGGGTCTAGCACAGATACGCAGTATTTT	TRBD2	-	TRBV7-6	TRBJ2-3
CASQITPIGELFF	TGTGCCAGCCAGATCACACCGATCGGGGAGCTGTTTTTT	-	-	TRBV6-1	TRBJ2-2
CARPGGRPNTEAFF	TGTGCCAGACCGGGGGGACGACCGAACACTGAAGCTTTCTTT	-	-	TRBV5-3	TRBJ1-1
CASSLEGNIQYF	TGTGCCAGCAGCTTGGAGGGGAACATTCAGTACTTC	-	-	TRBV5-6	TRBJ2-4
CASSLAGGGAMDEQFF	TGCGCCAGCAGCTTGGCTGGCGGGGGGGCGATGGATGAGCAGTTCTTC	TRBD2	-	TRBV5-1	TRBJ2-1
CASSPAGGGFNEQFF	TGTGCCAGCAGCCCAGCCGGCGGGGGGTTCAATGAGCAGTTCTTC	TRBD2	-	TRBV9	TRBJ2-1
CASSAQANYGYTF	TGTGCCAGCTCCGCACAAGCTAACTATGGCTACACCTTC	-	-	TRBV18	TRBJ1-2
CASSGQATNEKLFF	TGTGCCAGCAGCGGACAGGCAACTAATGAAAAACTGTTTTTT	TRBD1	-	TRBV6-6	TRBJ1-4
CASSFGTGGIYEQYF	TGTGCCAGTAGTTTCGGGACAGGGGGCATATACGAGCAGTACTTC	TRBD1	-	TRBV19	TRBJ2-7
CASSVFSGGAGNEQFF	TGTGCCAGCAGCGTATTTAGCGGGGGGGCCGGCAATGAGCAGTTCTTC	TRBD2	-	TRBV9	TRBJ2-1
CASSLGGAAKNIQYF	TGTGCCAGCAGCTTAGGTGGGGCGGCCAAAAACATTCAGTACTTC	-	-	TRBV7-3	TRBJ2-4
CASSRAIGTSGQQFF	TGTGCCAGCTCTAGGGCCATAGGGACTAGCGGGCAGCAGTTCTTC	TRBD2	-	TRBV6-1	TRBJ2-1
CASSPALAGGALRETQYF	TGTGCCAGCAGCCCTGCACTAGCGGGGGGGGCCCTTAGAGAGACCCAGTACTTC	TRBD2	-	TRBV4-2	TRBJ2-5
CSVKSGNQPQHF	TGCAGCGTCAAGTCGGGCAATCAGCCCCAGCATTTT	-	-	TRBV29-1	TRBJ1-5
CASSPPGGGYTGELFF	TGTGCCAGCAGCCCTCCGGGCGGGGGGTACACCGGGGAGCTGTTTTTT	TRBD2	-	TRBV7-2	TRBJ2-2
CASSFFQGPNEKLFF	TGTGCCAGCAGCTTTTTCCAGGGGCCGAATGAAAAACTGTTTTTT	-	-	TRBV5-8	TRBJ1-4
CATLIRGELFF	TGTGCCACCCTCATACGGGGGGAGCTGTTTTTT	-	-	TRBV28	TRBJ2-2
CASSTLDRVTDTQYF	TGTGCCAGTAGTACGCTGGACAGGGTAACAGATACGCAGTATTTT	TRBD1	-	TRBV19	TRBJ2-3